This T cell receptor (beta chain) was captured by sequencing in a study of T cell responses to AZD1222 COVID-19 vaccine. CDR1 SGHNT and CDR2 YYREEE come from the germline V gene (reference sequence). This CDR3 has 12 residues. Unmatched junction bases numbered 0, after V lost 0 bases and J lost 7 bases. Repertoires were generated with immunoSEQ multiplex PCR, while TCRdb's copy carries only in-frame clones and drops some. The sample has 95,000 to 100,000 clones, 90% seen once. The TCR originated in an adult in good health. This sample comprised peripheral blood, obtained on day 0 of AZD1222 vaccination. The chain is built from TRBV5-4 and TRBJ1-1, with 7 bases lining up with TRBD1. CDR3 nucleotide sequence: TGTGCCAGCAGCTTGGACAGGGGTGAAGCTTTCTTT. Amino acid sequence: CASSLDRGEAFF.